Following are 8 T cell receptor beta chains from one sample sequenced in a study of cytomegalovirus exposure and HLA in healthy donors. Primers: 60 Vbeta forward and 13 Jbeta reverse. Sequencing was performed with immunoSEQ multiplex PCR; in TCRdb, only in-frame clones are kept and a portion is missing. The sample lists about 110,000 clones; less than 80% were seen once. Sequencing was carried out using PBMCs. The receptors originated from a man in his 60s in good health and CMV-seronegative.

For the CDR3, the DNA is TGTGCCAGCAGCTATACGGGAGGCGAGCAGTACTTC. This gives the protein CASSYTGGEQYF. The genes are TRBV7-9 and TRBJ2-7, with 7 positions matching TRBD2. With 4 bases clipped from V and 6 bases from J, the junction kept 3 bases outside the gene matches. The CDR3 has 12 residues. Germline CDR1 SEHNR, CDR2 FQNEAQ (reference sequence).

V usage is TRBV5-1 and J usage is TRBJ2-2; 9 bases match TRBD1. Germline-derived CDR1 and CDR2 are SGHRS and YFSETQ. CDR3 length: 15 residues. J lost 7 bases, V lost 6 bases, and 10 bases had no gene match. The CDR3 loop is CASTPTGGYVGELFF. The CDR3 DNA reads TGCGCCAGCACTCCTACAGGGGGCTATGTCGGGGAGCTGTTTTTT.

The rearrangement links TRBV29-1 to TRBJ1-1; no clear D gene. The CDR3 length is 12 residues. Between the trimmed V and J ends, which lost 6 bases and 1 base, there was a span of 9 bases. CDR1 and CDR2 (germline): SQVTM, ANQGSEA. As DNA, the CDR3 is TGCAGCGTACCGGAGAAGAACACTGAAGCTTTCTTT. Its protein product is CSVPEKNTEAFF. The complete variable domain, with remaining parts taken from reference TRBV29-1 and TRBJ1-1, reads SAVISQKPSRDICQRGTSLTIQCQVDSQVTMMFWYRQQPGQSLTLIATANQGSEATYESGFVIDKFPISRPNLTFSTLTVSNMSPEDSSIYLCSVPEKNTEAFFGQGTRLTVV.

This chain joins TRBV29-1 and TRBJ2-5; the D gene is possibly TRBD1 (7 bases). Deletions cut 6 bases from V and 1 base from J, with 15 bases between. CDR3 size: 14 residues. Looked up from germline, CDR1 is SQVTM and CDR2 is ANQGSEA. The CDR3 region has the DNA TGCAGCGTCCAGCAGGGGGACTTCCAAGAGACCCAGTACTTC. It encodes CSVQQGDFQETQYF.

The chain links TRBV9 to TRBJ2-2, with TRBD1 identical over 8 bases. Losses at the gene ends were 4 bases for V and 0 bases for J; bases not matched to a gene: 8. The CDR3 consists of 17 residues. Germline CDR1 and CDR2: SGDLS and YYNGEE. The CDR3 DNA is TGTGCCAGCAGCCGCAGGGGGCAAGCCTCGAACACCGGGGAGCTGTTTTTT. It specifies CASSRRGQASNTGELFF. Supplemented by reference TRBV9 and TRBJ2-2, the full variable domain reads DSGVTQTPKHLITATGQRVTLRCSPRSGDLSVYWYQQSLDQGLQFLIQYYNGEERAKGNILERFSAQQFPDLHSELNLSSLELGDSALYFCASSRRGQASNTGELFFGEGSRLTVL.

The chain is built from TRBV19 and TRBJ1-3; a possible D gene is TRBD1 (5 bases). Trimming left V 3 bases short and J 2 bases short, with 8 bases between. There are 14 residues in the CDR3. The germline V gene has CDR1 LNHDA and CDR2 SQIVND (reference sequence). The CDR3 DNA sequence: TGTGCCAGTAGTATCACAGGACCTGGAAACACCATATATTTT. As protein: CASSITGPGNTIYF.

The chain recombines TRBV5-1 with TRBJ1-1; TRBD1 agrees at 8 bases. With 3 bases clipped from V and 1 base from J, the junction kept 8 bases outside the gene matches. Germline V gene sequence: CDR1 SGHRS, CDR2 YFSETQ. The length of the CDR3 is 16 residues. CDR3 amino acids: CASSYRPDRANTEAFF. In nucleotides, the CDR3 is TGCGCCAGCAGCTACAGACCGGACAGGGCGAACACTGAAGCTTTCTTT.

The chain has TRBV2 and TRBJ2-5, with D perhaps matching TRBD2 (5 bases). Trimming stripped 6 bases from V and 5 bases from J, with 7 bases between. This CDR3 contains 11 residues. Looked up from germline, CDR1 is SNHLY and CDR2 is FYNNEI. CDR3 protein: CASRGGETQYF. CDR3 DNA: TGTGCCAGCAGGGGCGGGGAGACCCAGTACTTC.